The 20 T cell receptor beta chains given below trace back to one sample, sequenced in a study of T-cell memory formation after mild COVID-19. In TCRdb, the 5' RACE reads were re-called with MiXCR into one record per CDR3 protein. The sample contains about 210,000 distinct CDR3 sequences, around 27% of which appear only once. Sequenced sample: PBMCs or a T cell subset sorted from them (not recorded which). These receptors all stem from an adult woman who had mild COVID-19 (a few samples of this study predate the infection). Cell type and time point are not known.

V gene TRBV6-5 combines with J gene TRBJ1-3; D unclear. Germline-derived CDR1 and CDR2 are MNHEY and SVGAGI. CDR3 length: 15 amino acids. The germline V and J ends were trimmed by 7 bases and 0 bases, with 13 bases remaining between them. Here the CDR3 DNA reads TGTGCCAGCACCCTCCGGGAAGCCTCTGGAAACACCATATATTTT. Amino acids: CASTLREASGNTIYF.

This clonotype was seen ten or more times. The chain combines TRBV7-6 with TRBJ1-1; D unclear. This CDR3 region has 14 residues. V was pared by 2 bases and J by 0 bases, with 7 bases between. Germline values: CDR1 SGHVS, CDR2 FNYEAQ. The CDR3 DNA reads TGTGCCAGCAGCTTACTCAGTCTGAACACTGAAGCTTTCTTT. This encodes CASSLLSLNTEAFF.

This clonotype came up once. The rearrangement uses TRBV7-9 and TRBJ2-7; 7 bases are shared with TRBD1. After removal of 6 bases from V and 5 bases from J, the junction contained 7 bases not matched to a gene. Germline CDR1 and CDR2: SEHNR and FQNEAQ (reference sequence). There are 13 residues in the CDR3. The CDR3 DNA sequence: TGTGCCAGCAGTTTTACAGGGGCCAACGAGCAGTACTTC. Translation gives CASSFTGANEQYF.

This clonotype was detected a few times. V and J are TRBV4-3 and TRBJ2-1; possible D gene TRBD2, 6 bases. Per germline, CDR1 LGHNA and CDR2 YSLEER. The CDR3 length is 17 residues. Deletions cut 0 bases from V and 3 bases from J, with 15 bases between. As DNA, the CDR3 is TGCGCCAGCAGCCAAGATCATCGGGGAGCGGGCTACAATGAGCAGTTCTTC. As protein: CASSQDHRGAGYNEQFF.

This CDR3 is CASSEARQGNYGYTF. For the CDR3, the DNA is TGTGCCAGCAGTGAAGCGAGACAGGGGAACTATGGCTACACCTTC. The V call is TRBV2, the J call TRBJ1-2; TRBD1 matches at 8 bases. V shed 0 bases and J 2 bases; nucleotides not matched to a gene: 2. The germline V gene has CDR1 SNHLY and CDR2 FYNNEI. The CDR3 totals 15 residues.

The chain links TRBV18 to TRBJ1-2; no clear D. With 0 bases removed from V and 2 bases from J, the gap between germline ends came to 7 bases. This CDR3 has 14 amino acids. Looked up from germline, CDR1 is KGHSH and CDR2 is LQKENI. CDR3 coding DNA: TGTGCCAGCTCACCACCGGAACAGAACTATGGCTACACCTTC. Encoded protein: CASSPPEQNYGYTF.

The rearrangement uses TRBV5-1 and TRBJ2-1, with a possible D match to TRBD1 (6 bases). Germline V lookup: CDR1 SGHRS, CDR2 YFSETQ. The CDR3 covers 15 residues. Trimming removed 5 bases from V and 5 bases from J, with 17 bases in between. The CDR3 here is CASRKPGQTNNEQFF. CDR3 DNA: TGCGCCAGCAGAAAACCTGGACAGACCAACAATGAGCAGTTCTTC.

The chain employs TRBV29-1 and TRBJ2-5; no clear D gene. V lost 4 bases and J lost 0, with 6 bases in between. Germline V gene sequence: CDR1 SQVTM, CDR2 ANQGSEA. The CDR3 consists of 12 residues. The CDR3 sequence: CSVARNQETQYF. In DNA, the CDR3 is TGCAGCGTTGCCCGGAACCAAGAGACCCAGTACTTC.

This chain connects TRBV24-1 to TRBJ2-3, with D tentatively TRBD1 (5 bases). Germline CDR1 is KGHDR and CDR2 is SFDVKD. V lost 0 bases and J lost 0, with 18 bases in between. The CDR3 has 19 amino acids. The CDR3 DNA reads as TGTGCCACCAGTGATTTGAGGGGTGGGGAAGGGGCTAGCACAGATACGCAGTATTTT. Its protein is CATSDLRGGEGASTDTQYF.

The chain combines TRBV4-1 with TRBJ2-3; D uncertain. The CDR3 runs 16 residues. V lost 1 base and J lost 2, with 13 bases in between. CDR1 and CDR2 (germline): MGHRA, YSYEKL. The CDR3 sequence is CASSQGERVVTDTQYF. The DNA for the CDR3 is TGCGCCAGCAGCCAAGGGGAACGGGTTGTCACAGATACGCAGTATTTT.

In this sample, this clonotype turned up a few times. This chain joins TRBV7-9 and TRBJ1-1; D not resolved. Germline V gene lookup returns CDR1 SEHNR and CDR2 FQNEAQ (reference sequence). This CDR3 has 12 amino acids. Deletions cut 1 base from V and 11 bases from J, with 11 bases between. The DNA for the CDR3 is TGTGCCAGCAGCTTAGGTTCGACACGGGCTTTCTTT. Translation: CASSLGSTRAFF.

This clonotype was seen more than once but under ten times. J is TRBJ1-3 and V is TRBV5-6, with D unclear. This CDR3 is 11 amino acids long. The V end was cut by 2 bases, the J end by 6 bases, with 3 bases between. Germline values: CDR1 SGHDT, CDR2 YYEEEE. CDR3: CASSLANTIYF. DNA for the CDR3: TGTGCCAGCAGCTTAGCAAACACCATATATTTT.

V usage is TRBV4-1 and J usage is TRBJ1-2; TRBD1 might be the D (5 bases). V was cut by 3 bases and J by 9 bases, with 14 bases left in between. Germline V CDR1 and CDR2: MGHRA, YSYEKL. This CDR3 region has 13 residues. For the CDR3, the DNA is TGCGCCAGCAGCCAGACGGGGCTGTCGCGCTACACCTTC. Translation: CASSQTGLSRYTF.

This clonotype was observed a handful of times. The gene calls are TRBV5-1 and TRBJ1-1; no reliable D call. The CDR3 is made up of 13 amino acids. Germline V gives CDR1 SGHRS, CDR2 YFSETQ. The ends were cut back, 0 bases at V and 4 bases at J, with 7 bases in the middle. DNA of the CDR3: TGCGCCAGCAGCTTGGCGTCTGGCACTGAAGCTTTCTTT. It translates to CASSLASGTEAFF.

The V and J genes are TRBV6-5 and TRBJ1-1, with D possibly being TRBD1 (5 bases). Germline values: CDR1 MNHEY, CDR2 SVGAGI. The CDR3 length is 21 residues. V lost 2 bases to trimming and J lost 5 bases, with 33 bases between them. The CDR3 loop reads CASSYTVLYIGGTGRRTEAFF. CDR3 DNA sequence: TGTGCCAGCAGTTACACGGTACTCTATATAGGAGGGACGGGACGAAGGACTGAAGCTTTCTTT.

This clonotype has just a few counts. The chain combines TRBV5-1 with TRBJ2-1, with 8 positions matching TRBD2. With V trimmed by 2 bases and J by 10 bases, 14 bases remained unmatched. CDR3 length equals 16 residues. Per the germline V gene, CDR1 is SGHRS and CDR2 is YFSETQ. Written as DNA, the CDR3 is TGCGCCAGCAGCTTTGGGCGGGGGGACCCTTATTTAGAGCAGTTCTTC. Protein: CASSFGRGDPYLEQFF. Full variable domain (missing parts from reference TRBV5-1 and TRBJ2-1): KAGVTQTPRYLIKTRGQQVTLSCSPISGHRSVSWYQQTPGQGLQFLFEYFSETQRNKGNFPGRFSGRQFSNSRSEMNVSTLELGDSALYLCASSFGRGDPYLEQFFGPGTRLTVL.

This clonotype was counted a few times. V is TRBV7-2 and J is TRBJ2-7; TRBD1 agrees at 9 bases. The CDR3 contains 16 residues. V trimming: 5 bases; J trimming: 4 bases; junction bases outside the gene matches: 12. The germline V gene encodes CDR1 SGHTA and CDR2 FQGNSA. The CDR3 loop reads CASSLQLGQGEYEQYF. CDR3 sequence (DNA): TGTGCCAGCAGCCTACAACTGGGACAGGGAGAATACGAGCAGTACTTC.

This sequence joins TRBV29-1 and TRBJ2-7; 7 nucleotides match TRBD2. The V and J ends lost 6 bases and 0 bases, in that order; junction bases with no gene match: 8. CDR3 length equals 14 residues. Germline CDR1 SQVTM, CDR2 ANQGSEA. CDR3 residues: CSVGGDWSSYEQYF. For the CDR3, the DNA is TGCAGCGTGGGAGGGGACTGGAGCTCCTACGAGCAGTACTTC.

The table lists this clonotype with many counts. The chain links TRBV5-1 to TRBJ2-7; D is perhaps TRBD2 (5 bases). The CDR3 is 12 amino acids. Germline V CDR1 and CDR2: SGHRS, YFSETQ. The V end lost 4 bases, the J end lost 0 bases, and 5 bases lay between the germline ends. The CDR3 DNA follows: TGCGCCAGCAGCCGGGACTCCTACGAGCAGTACTTC. Translation: CASSRDSYEQYF.

This clonotype was seen once. The rearrangement joins TRBV9 to TRBJ1-3; weak D call: TRBD1 (5 bases). V lost 4 bases, J lost 0 bases, and 17 bases lay in between. Germline V CDR1 and CDR2: SGDLS, YYNGEE. This CDR3 spans 17 amino acids. The CDR3 sequence: CASSLSLAGRSGNTIYF. CDR3 nucleotides: TGTGCCAGCAGCCTCAGCTTGGCAGGGCGCTCTGGAAACACCATATATTTT.